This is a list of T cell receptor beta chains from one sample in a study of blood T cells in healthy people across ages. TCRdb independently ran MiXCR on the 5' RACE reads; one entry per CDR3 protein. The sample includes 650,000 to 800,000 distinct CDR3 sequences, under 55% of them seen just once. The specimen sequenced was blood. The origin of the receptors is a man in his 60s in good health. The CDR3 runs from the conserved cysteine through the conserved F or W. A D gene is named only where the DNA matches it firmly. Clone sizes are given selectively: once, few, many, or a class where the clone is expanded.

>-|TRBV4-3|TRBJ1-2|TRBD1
CASRPTGSRGYTF
TGCGCCAGCAGGCCGACAGGGAGCCGTGGCTACACCTTC
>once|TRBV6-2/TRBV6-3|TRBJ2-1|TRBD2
CASRYGTSGGGEQFF
TGTGCCAGCAGATACGGGACTAGCGGGGGGGGTGAGCAGTTCTTC
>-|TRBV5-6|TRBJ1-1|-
CASSFFGNTEAFF
TGTGCCAGCAGCTTCTTCGGTAACACTGAAGCTTTCTTT
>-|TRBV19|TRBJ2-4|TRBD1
CASNPGTGGHIQYF
TGTGCCAGTAATCCCGGGACAGGGGGACACATTCAGTACTTC
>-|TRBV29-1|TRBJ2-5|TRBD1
CSVRDRGTGKTQYF
TGCAGCGTACGGGACAGGGGTACTGGGAAGACCCAGTACTTC
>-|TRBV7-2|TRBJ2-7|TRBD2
CASSLKPPGTSGNYEQYF
TGTGCCAGCAGCTTGAAACCACCCGGGACTAGCGGAAACTACGAGCAGTACTTC
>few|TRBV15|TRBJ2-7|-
CATSRPGPAYEQYF
TGTGCCACCAGCAGACCAGGACCGGCCTACGAGCAGTACTTC
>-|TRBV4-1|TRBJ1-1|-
CASSQDHQVNTEAFF
TGCGCCAGCAGCCAAGATCATCAGGTGAACACTGAAGCTTTCTTT
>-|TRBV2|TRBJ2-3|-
CATKVGGPETDTQYF
TGTGCCACCAAGGTAGGGGGGCCGGAGACAGATACGCAGTATTTT
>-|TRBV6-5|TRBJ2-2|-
CASRSSTGELFF
TGTGCCAGCAGGAGTTCCACCGGGGAGCTGTTTTTT
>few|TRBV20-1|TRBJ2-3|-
CSASLDRADTQYF
TGCAGTGCTAGTCTTGATCGAGCAGATACGCAGTATTTT
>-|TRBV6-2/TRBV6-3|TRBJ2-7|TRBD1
CASSWDSSSSYEQYF
TGTGCCAGCAGTTGGGACAGCAGTAGCTCCTACGAGCAGTACTTC
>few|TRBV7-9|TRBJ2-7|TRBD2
CASSLGGGLGEQYF
TGTGCCAGCAGCTTAGGCGGGGGGCTAGGCGAGCAGTACTTC
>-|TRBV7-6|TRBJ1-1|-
CASSRLLAVMNTEAFF
TGTGCCAGCAGCCGCCTCCTCGCGGTCATGAACACTGAAGCTTTCTTT
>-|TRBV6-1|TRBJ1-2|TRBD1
CASSEGTGGYGYTF
TGTGCCAGCAGTGAGGGGACAGGGGGGTATGGCTACACCTTC
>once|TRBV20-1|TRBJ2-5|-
CSAPLAETQYF
TGCAGCGCCCCACTCGCAGAGACCCAGTACTTC
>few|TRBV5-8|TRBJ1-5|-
CASSLTGYQPQHF
TGTGCCAGCAGCTTGACAGGTTATCAGCCCCAGCATTTT
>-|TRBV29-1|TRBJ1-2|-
CSVGGTNYGYTF
TGCAGCGTTGGGGGCACTAACTATGGCTACACCTTC
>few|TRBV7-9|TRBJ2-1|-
CASSLEPGMNEQFF
TGTGCCAGCAGCTTAGAACCCGGGATGAATGAGCAGTTCTTC
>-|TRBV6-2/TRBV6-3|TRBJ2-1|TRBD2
CATSLLGLAAEQFF
TGTGCCACCTCACTCCTCGGACTAGCTGCTGAGCAGTTCTTC
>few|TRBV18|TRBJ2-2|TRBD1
CATTGASTGELFF
TGTGCCACGACAGGGGCGAGCACCGGGGAGCTGTTTTTT
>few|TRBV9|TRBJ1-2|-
CASSGNSVHGGYTF
TGTGCCAGCAGCGGGAATTCTGTTCATGGGGGCTACACCTTC
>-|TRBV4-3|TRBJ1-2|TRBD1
CASSQDRTGLEGYTF
TGCGCCAGCAGCCAAGACAGGACAGGTCTCGAGGGCTACACCTTC
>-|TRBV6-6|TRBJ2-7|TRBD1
CGSRPGQGDEQYF
TGTGGCAGCAGACCGGGACAGGGTGATGAACAGTACTTC
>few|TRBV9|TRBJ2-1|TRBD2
CASSVSGLAHYNEQFF
TGTGCCAGCAGCGTTTCCGGACTAGCCCACTACAATGAGCAGTTCTTC
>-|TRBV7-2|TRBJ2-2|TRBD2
CASSLEGPAGGGGELFF
TGTGCCAGCAGCTTAGAGGGTCCAGCGGGGGGTGGCGGGGAGCTGTTTTTT
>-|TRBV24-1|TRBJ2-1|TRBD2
CATSDRTSGSYNEQFF
TGTGCCACCAGTGACAGGACTAGCGGTTCCTACAATGAGCAGTTCTTC
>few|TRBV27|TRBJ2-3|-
CASSSSPIAGAHTDTQYF
TGTGCCAGCAGTTCCTCCCCCATTGCAGGGGCCCACACAGATACGCAGTATTTT
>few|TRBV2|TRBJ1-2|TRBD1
CASSAAGQAQYTF
TGTGCCAGCAGTGCTGCCGGACAGGCCCAATACACCTTC
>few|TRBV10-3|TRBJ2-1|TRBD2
CAIMTAGANEQFF
TGTGCCATCATGACAGCGGGGGCCAATGAGCAGTTCTTC
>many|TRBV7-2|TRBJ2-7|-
CASQLSGAHEQYF
TGTGCCAGCCAGTTGTCGGGGGCCCACGAGCAGTACTTC
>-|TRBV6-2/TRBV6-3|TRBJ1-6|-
CASKDGISPLHF
TGTGCCAGCAAGGACGGGATCTCACCCCTCCACTTT
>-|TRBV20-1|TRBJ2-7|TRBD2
CSAREAASKATSGGYEQYF
TGCAGTGCTAGAGAAGCAGCGTCGAAGGCGACTAGCGGGGGTTACGAGCAGTACTTC
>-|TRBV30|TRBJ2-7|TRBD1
CAWSRGQVLSYEQYF
TGTGCCTGGAGTCGCGGACAGGTCCTGTCCTACGAGCAGTACTTC
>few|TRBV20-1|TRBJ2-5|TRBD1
CSATQDRDQETQYF
TGCAGTGCTACCCAAGACAGGGACCAAGAGACCCAGTACTTC
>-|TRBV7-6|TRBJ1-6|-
CASSPGRAYSPLHF
TGTGCCAGCAGCCCAGGACGGGCCTATTCACCCCTCCACTTT
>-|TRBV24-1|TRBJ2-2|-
CATSSTGELFF
TGTGCCACCTCATCCACCGGGGAGCTGTTTTTT
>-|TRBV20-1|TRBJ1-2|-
CSAHPSSGYTF
TGCAGTGCCCATCCAAGTAGTGGCTACACCTTC
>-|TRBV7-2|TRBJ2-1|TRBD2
CASSTGTSGGRQFF
TGTGCCAGCAGCACCGGGACTAGCGGGGGGCGGCAGTTCTTC
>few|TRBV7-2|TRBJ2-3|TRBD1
CASSLLQGALGGTQYF
TGTGCCAGCAGCTTACTACAGGGGGCGCTTGGTGGTACGCAGTATTTT
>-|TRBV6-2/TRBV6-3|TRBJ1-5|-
CASSYRREPQHF
TGTGCCAGCAGTTACCGCAGGGAGCCCCAGCATTTT
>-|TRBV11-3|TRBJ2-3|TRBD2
CASSSGLAGAGDTQYF
TGTGCCAGCAGCTCAGGACTAGCGGGGGCCGGGGATACGCAGTATTTT
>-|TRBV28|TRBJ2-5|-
CASSWSGPQETQYF
TGTGCCAGCAGTTGGTCCGGGCCGCAAGAGACCCAGTACTTC
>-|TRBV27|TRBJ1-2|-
CASSLAGGRGINYGYTF
TGTGCCAGCAGTTTAGCTGGAGGACGGGGGATCAACTATGGCTACACCTTC
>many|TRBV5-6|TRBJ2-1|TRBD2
CASSLVSSGGQWRIDNEQFF
TGTGCCAGCAGCTTGGTATCTAGCGGGGGGCAGTGGAGGATCGACAATGAGCAGTTCTTC
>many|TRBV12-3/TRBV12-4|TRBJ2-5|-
CASSLRSGQETQYF
TGTGCCAGCAGTTTGAGGTCGGGACAAGAGACCCAGTACTTC
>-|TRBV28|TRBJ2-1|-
CASRGTGVLYNEQFF
TGTGCCAGCAGAGGCACGGGGGTACTCTACAATGAGCAGTTCTTC